Listed below are T cell receptor beta chains from one sample, sequenced in a study of multiple sclerosis patients with progressive multifocal leukoencephalopathy. The data were produced by immunoSEQ multiplex PCR, yet TCRdb's version contains in-frame clones alone and is incomplete. The sample holds 29,000 or so clones, approximately 89% seen once. Here the sequenced sample was PBMCs, taken from a patient treated with natalizumab. The receptors derive from a human donor with multiple sclerosis. Both conserved end residues are part of each CDR3. Fields, in order: J gene, V gene, clone size, D gene, CDR3 protein, CDR3 DNA. The D gene is left open where the match is weak. Clone size is stated in some rows and not others, as once, few, many or a class when expanded.

>TRBJ2-7|TRBV5-1|NA|NA
CASSLRGSDYEQYF
TGCGCCAGCAGCTTGCGGGGATCCGACTACGAGCAGTACTTC
>TRBJ1-5|TRBV14|NA|NA
CASSRYRGQPQHF
TGTGCCAGCAGCCGATATAGGGGGCAGCCCCAGCATTTT
>TRBJ1-6|TRBV7-7|NA|TRBD1
CASSLWGQGDSPLHF
TGTGCCAGCAGCTTATGGGGTCAGGGGGATTCACCCCTCCACTTT
>TRBJ2-7|TRBV6-5|NA|NA
CASSYSAGAYEQYF
TGTGCCAGCAGTTACTCGGCAGGAGCCTACGAGCAGTACTTC
>TRBJ2-1|TRBV27|NA|NA
CASSLLGGRRATNEQFF
TGTGCCAGCAGTTTACTGGGGGGCCGGAGGGCTACCAATGAGCAGTTCTTC
>TRBJ1-1|TRBV6-1|NA|TRBD1
CASSATGVNTEAFF
TGTGCCAGCAGTGCTACAGGGGTGAACACTGAAGCTTTCTTT
>TRBJ2-2|TRBV12-5|NA|TRBD2
CASGLPSGNTGELFF
TGTGCTAGTGGTTTGCCTAGCGGGAACACCGGGGAGCTGTTTTTT
>TRBJ1-2|TRBV4-3|NA|NA
CASSQDNRGSTGGYGYTF
TGCGCCAGCAGCCAAGATAATAGGGGAAGCACTGGGGGGTATGGCTACACCTTC
>TRBJ2-7|TRBV5-1|few|TRBD2
CASSLGARTSGRYEQYF
TGCGCCAGCAGCTTGGGGGCCCGGACTAGCGGGAGGTACGAGCAGTACTTC
>TRBJ1-2|TRBV4-1|NA|NA
CASSQGGDATYGYTF
TGCGCCAGCAGCCAAGGGGGGGATGCAACCTATGGCTACACCTTC
>TRBJ2-3|TRBV11-2|NA|NA
CASAVTDTQYF
TGTGCCAGCGCGGTCACAGATACGCAGTATTTT
>TRBJ1-1|TRBV10-3|NA|NA
CAISAGAKVTEAFF
TGTGCCATCAGTGCAGGGGCTAAGGTCACTGAAGCTTTCTTT
>TRBJ1-1|TRBV19|once|NA
CASSTTPNTEAFF
TGTGCCAGTAGTACTACACCGAACACTGAAGCTTTCTTT
>TRBJ2-7|TRBV11-2|NA|TRBD2
CASSWRTSGSYEQYF
TGTGCCAGCAGCTGGAGGACTAGCGGCAGCTACGAGCAGTACTTC
>TRBJ1-6|TRBV18|NA|NA
CASSPLPLTGSNNSPLHF
TGTGCCAGCTCACCACTTCCGCTTACAGGGTCGAATAATTCACCCCTCCACTTT
>TRBJ2-2|TRBV7-9|NA|TRBD1
CASSLTGGRNTGELFF
TGTGCCAGCAGCTTAACAGGGGGCAGGAACACCGGGGAGCTGTTTTTT
>TRBJ1-4|TRBV6-1|once|NA
CASTGLRGEKLFF
TGTGCCAGCACCGGGCTCCGAGGGGAAAAACTGTTTTTT
>TRBJ1-5|TRBV28|NA|NA
CASRPQGGNQPQHF
TGTGCCAGCAGACCACAGGGTGGCAATCAGCCCCAGCATTTT
>TRBJ2-2|TRBV5-8|NA|TRBD1
CASRERTGNTGELFF
TGTGCCAGCAGGGAAAGGACAGGGAACACCGGGGAGCTGTTTTTT
>TRBJ1-4|TRBV6-1|NA|NA
CASRGGVATNEKLFF
TGTGCCAGCAGGGGTGGGGTTGCAACTAATGAAAAACTGTTTTTT
>TRBJ1-4|TRBV5-1|NA|NA
CASSLQGSNEKLFF
TGCGCCAGCAGCTTGCAAGGATCTAATGAAAAACTGTTTTTT
>TRBJ2-2|TRBV5-4|NA|NA
CASSDQTRTGELFF
TGTGCCAGCAGCGACCAGACTAGAACCGGGGAGCTGTTTTTT
>TRBJ1-4|TRBV4-2|NA|NA
CASSTPGEKLFF
TGTGCCAGCAGCACTCCAGGGGAAAAACTGTTTTTT
>TRBJ1-5|TRBV30|NA|NA
CAWSVTQSQPQHF
TGTGCCTGGAGTGTGACTCAGTCTCAGCCCCAGCATTTT
>TRBJ2-3|TRBV28|NA|TRBD1
CASSSDRGRIDTQYF
TGTGCCAGCAGCTCGGACAGGGGGCGCATAGATACGCAGTATTTT
>TRBJ2-1|TRBV5-6|NA|NA
CASSLGFWDPGAYNEQFF
TGTGCCAGCAGCTTGGGGTTTTGGGACCCGGGGGCCTACAATGAGCAGTTCTTC
>TRBJ2-3|TRBV10-1|NA|TRBD2
CASSAKKGLAGTDTQYF
TGCGCCAGCAGTGCCAAAAAGGGACTAGCGGGCACAGATACGCAGTATTTT
>TRBJ2-7|TRBV6-1|NA|TRBD2
CASYTTSEIYEQYF
TGTGCCAGCTATACGACTAGCGAAATATACGAGCAGTACTTC
>TRBJ1-1|TRBV15|NA|NA
CATSPDRRMGRAFF
TGTGCCACCAGTCCCGACAGGCGGATGGGGAGGGCTTTCTTT
>TRBJ2-7|TRBV5-8|NA|NA
CASSSDPTPYEQYF
TGTGCCAGCAGCTCGGACCCGACCCCCTACGAGCAGTACTTC
>TRBJ2-1|TRBV18|NA|NA
CASSPPGSGRLTEQFF
TGTGCCAGCTCACCCCCGGGGAGCGGGCGTCTTACTGAGCAGTTCTTC
>TRBJ2-4|TRBV5-1|NA|NA
CASSLGPSDIQYF
TGCGCCAGCAGCTTGGGCCCGTCAGACATTCAGTACTTC
>TRBJ2-7|TRBV5-8|NA|NA
CASSLNRDSFYEQYF
TGTGCCAGCAGCCTGAACCGGGACTCGTTCTACGAGCAGTACTTC
>TRBJ2-5|TRBV7-2|NA|TRBD2
CASSSPTAGALEQYF
TGTGCCAGCAGCTCCCCAACGGCGGGAGCGTTGGAGCAGTACTTC
>TRBJ2-1|TRBV7-3|NA|TRBD2
CASSFLPVEGLAGEASYNEQFF
TGTGCCAGCAGCTTCCTCCCGGTGGAGGGACTAGCGGGTGAAGCTTCCTACAATGAGCAGTTCTTC
>TRBJ1-1|TRBV19|NA|NA
CASSAGGTEAFF
TGTGCCAGTAGTGCCGGGGGCACTGAAGCTTTCTTT
>TRBJ1-1|TRBV27|NA|NA
CASSLLPGVNTEAFF
TGTGCCAGCAGTTTATTACCAGGGGTGAACACTGAAGCTTTCTTT
>TRBJ1-1|TRBV6-5|NA|NA
CASSYSGGGMNTEAFF
TGTGCCAGCAGTTACTCGGGGGGGGGAATGAACACTGAAGCTTTCTTT
>TRBJ1-4|TRBV6-6|NA|NA
CASSYSQLNEKLFF
TGTGCCAGCAGTTACTCACAGCTTAATGAAAAACTGTTTTTT
>TRBJ2-7|TRBV28|NA|TRBD1
CASSLGTGSYEQYF
TGTGCCAGCAGTCTAGGGACAGGCTCCTACGAGCAGTACTTC
>TRBJ2-1|TRBV19|NA|NA
CASSILGVGEQFF
TGTGCCAGTAGTATTCTCGGCGTCGGCGAGCAGTTCTTC
>TRBJ2-7|TRBV7-9|once|NA
CASSLAERAGEQYF
TGTGCCAGCAGCTTAGCGGAAAGGGCGGGGGAGCAGTACTTC
>TRBJ1-1|TRBV6-5|once|NA
CASSRLEDTEAFF
TGTGCCAGCTCTCGGCTCGAAGACACTGAAGCTTTCTTT
>TRBJ2-1|TRBV11-2|NA|TRBD2
CASSLEVVSGDMKQFF
TGTGCCAGCAGCTTAGAGGTGGTTAGCGGGGATATGAAGCAGTTCTTC